These T cell receptor beta chains were read from a single sample in a study of cytomegalovirus exposure and HLA in healthy donors. The method was immunoSEQ multiplex PCR; TCRdb's version includes in-frame clones alone and lacks a portion of them. This table holds roughly 100,000 clones, approximately 80% found once. Sample: PBMCs. These TCRs come from a man aged 30-40 years in good health and CMV-seronegative. CDR3s include the opening cysteine and the closing phenylalanine or tryptophan. Fields, in order: clone size, V gene, CDR3 length, J gene, D gene, CDR3 DNA, CDR3 protein. D genes are given only for firm matches. Clone size appears in some rows only: once, few, many, or a class for an expanded clone.

size: NA; V: TRBV5-6; length: 14; J: TRBJ1-6; D: NA; DNA: TGTGCCAGCCATTTTGCAGGGCGCAATTCACCCCTCCACTTT; CDR3: CASHFAGRNSPLHF
size: NA; V: TRBV5-1; length: 15; J: TRBJ2-5; D: NA; DNA: TGCGCCAGCAGCTTGGGCCAGGGGTGGGGAGAGACCCAGTACTTC; CDR3: CASSLGQGWGETQYF
size: NA; V: TRBV5-4; length: 18; J: TRBJ2-1; D: TRBD2; DNA: TGTGCCAGCAGCCCGGAAGTCGCTAGCGGGGGGGCCCACAATGAGCAGTTCTTC; CDR3: CASSPEVASGGAHNEQFF
size: once; V: TRBV4-3; length: 18; J: TRBJ1-2; D: NA; DNA: TGCGCCAGCAGCCAACAATGGCGTGGCGGCAGGGTTAAGAGTGGCTACACCTTC; CDR3: CASSQQWRGGRVKSGYTF
size: NA; V: TRBV14; length: 15; J: TRBJ2-2; D: NA; DNA: TGTGCCAGCAGCCAAGGGCGGATGAACACCGGGGAGCTGTTTTTT; CDR3: CASSQGRMNTGELFF
size: NA; V: TRBV5-1; length: 14; J: TRBJ1-2; D: NA; DNA: TGCGCCAGCAGTCATGAGGGGGTACCGGAAGGCTACACCTTC; CDR3: CASSHEGVPEGYTF
size: few; V: TRBV30; length: 12; J: TRBJ1-2; D: TRBD1; DNA: TGTGCCTGGAGTACAGGGGGTTATGGCTACACCTTC; CDR3: CAWSTGGYGYTF
size: NA; V: TRBV18; length: 14; J: TRBJ2-5; D: NA; DNA: TGTGCCAGCACTACTTCGGGAGCGCGGGAGACCCAGTACTTC; CDR3: CASTTSGARETQYF
size: NA; V: TRBV9; length: 12; J: TRBJ1-2; D: NA; DNA: TGTGCCAGCAGCGTAGGAGAGTATGGCTACACCTTC; CDR3: CASSVGEYGYTF
size: few; V: TRBV4-1; length: 15; J: TRBJ1-5; D: TRBD1; DNA: TGCGCCAGCAGCCAAGAGGGACAGAGCAATCAGCCCCAGCATTTT; CDR3: CASSQEGQSNQPQHF
size: NA; V: TRBV10-1; length: 16; J: TRBJ2-1; D: NA; DNA: TGCGCCAGCAGTGAGTCTGTGGGGGGATCCTACAATGAGCAGTTCTTC; CDR3: CASSESVGGSYNEQFF
size: once; V: TRBV28; length: 15; J: TRBJ2-7; D: TRBD2; DNA: TGTGCCAGCAGTTCTCTAGCGGGAGGGGTGTGGGAGCAGTACTTC; CDR3: CASSSLAGGVWEQYF
size: NA; V: TRBV18; length: 14; J: TRBJ2-7; D: TRBD2; DNA: TGTGCCAGCTCACCGAGCGGGAGCTCTTACGAGCAGTACTTC; CDR3: CASSPSGSSYEQYF
size: NA; V: TRBV9; length: 14; J: TRBJ1-1; D: NA; DNA: TGTGCCAGCAGCGCCGACAGGTTGAACACTGAAGCTTTCTTT; CDR3: CASSADRLNTEAFF
size: NA; V: TRBV9; length: 15; J: TRBJ1-4; D: TRBD1; DNA: TGTGCCAGCAGTGACCCGGGACAGGGGTATGAAAAACTGTTTTTT; CDR3: CASSDPGQGYEKLFF
size: NA; V: TRBV16; length: 16; J: TRBJ2-1; D: NA; DNA: TGTGCCAGCAGCCAATCGCGAGGAGGGTTTGGGGGTGAGCAGTTCTTC; CDR3: CASSQSRGGFGGEQFF
size: NA; V: TRBV7-2; length: 14; J: TRBJ2-7; D: TRBD2; DNA: TGTGCCAGCACGACTAGCGGGGGGGCCTACGAGCAGTACTTC; CDR3: CASTTSGGAYEQYF
size: once; V: TRBV9; length: 15; J: TRBJ2-2; D: TRBD2; DNA: TGTGCCAGCGCCCTACTAGCGGAAAGCACCGGGGAGCTGTTTTTT; CDR3: CASALLAESTGELFF
size: NA; V: TRBV27; length: 15; J: TRBJ2-1; D: TRBD2; DNA: TGTGCCAGCAGCCCTAGCGGGAGGGCTTACAATGAGCAGTTCTTC; CDR3: CASSPSGRAYNEQFF
size: NA; V: TRBV9; length: 18; J: TRBJ2-1; D: TRBD1; DNA: TGTGCCAGCAGCGTAGAAATAGTCCGGGACAGGTACAACAATGAGCAGTTCTTC; CDR3: CASSVEIVRDRYNNEQFF
size: few; V: TRBV29-1; length: 14; J: TRBJ2-3; D: NA; DNA: TGCAGCGTTGACGATGGGGGGAGCACAGATACGCAGTATTTT; CDR3: CSVDDGGSTDTQYF
size: NA; V: TRBV19; length: 18; J: TRBJ2-3; D: TRBD2; DNA: TGTGCCAGTAGGGTCGGGACTAGCGGGATTAAGGCCACAGATACGCAGTATTTT; CDR3: CASRVGTSGIKATDTQYF
size: few; V: TRBV18; length: 15; J: TRBJ2-7; D: NA; DNA: TGTGCCAGCTCACTTCGACAGGGAGGCTCCTACGAGCAGTACTTC; CDR3: CASSLRQGGSYEQYF
size: NA; V: TRBV7-9; length: 15; J: TRBJ2-7; D: TRBD1; DNA: TGTGCCAGCAGCTCCCAGGGGGCCCCGGAGGGGGAGCAGTACTTC; CDR3: CASSSQGAPEGEQYF
size: NA; V: TRBV5-4; length: 15; J: TRBJ2-7; D: TRBD1; DNA: TGTGCCAGCAGCTTGGCTACAGGGGGTCTCCACGAGCAGTACTTC; CDR3: CASSLATGGLHEQYF
size: NA; V: TRBV27; length: 13; J: TRBJ2-7; D: NA; DNA: TGTGCCAGCAGGCGAGGGCTGGGGGGCGAGCAGTACTTC; CDR3: CASRRGLGGEQYF
size: NA; V: TRBV19; length: 17; J: TRBJ2-7; D: TRBD1; DNA: TGTGCCAGTAGTGCATATTTGGAGGGACAGGGCTCCTACGAGCAGTACTTC; CDR3: CASSAYLEGQGSYEQYF
size: NA; V: TRBV7-9; length: 15; J: TRBJ2-2; D: TRBD2; DNA: TGTGCCAGCAGCCTTGCCGGCGGGGGGGCCGGGGAGCTGTTTTTT; CDR3: CASSLAGGGAGELFF
size: NA; V: TRBV7-9; length: 14; J: TRBJ1-2; D: NA; DNA: TGTGCCAGCAGCTTAGCTGGGGGCGACTATGGCTACACCTTC; CDR3: CASSLAGGDYGYTF